This T cell receptor (beta chain) emerged from a study of chemoradiotherapy in HPV16-positive cancers. Overall study: Candidate HPV-specific clones and shared TCR motifs came from a couple of HPV16-positive patients. Study results and caveats: In HPV16-positive patients, HPV-responsive T-cell expansion tracked better recurrence-free survival. Candidate HPV-specific clones and E7-related TCR motifs grew in tumor during treatment.

To note about this clone: What it binds is unknown.

Germline-derived CDR1 and CDR2 are SGHAT and FQNNGV. This CDR3 region has 13 residues. Trimming removed 4 bases from V and 7 bases from J; junction bases left unmatched: 6. Over chemoradiotherapy, repertoires were sampled more than once. Generated by immunoSEQ multiplex PCR, the TCRdb table keeps only in-frame clones and is missing some. This sample has under 6,500 clones, with roughly 91% found just once. Specimen: tumor tissue, collected from a patient who underwent chemoradiotherapy. The rearrangement links TRBV11-2 to TRBJ2-7; 8 bases are a match to TRBD1. The receptor comes from a human donor with HPV-associated anogenital cancer. CDR3 loop: CASSSTGGGEQYF. The DNA for the CDR3 is TGTGCCAGCAGCTCTACAGGGGGTGGAGAGCAGTACTTC. Based on the CDR3 plus reference TRBV11-2 and TRBJ2-7, the full variable domain is EAGVAQSPRYKIIEKRQSVAFWCNPISGHATLYWYQQILGQGPKLLIQFQNNGVVDDSQLPKDRFSAERLKGVDSTLKIQPAKLEDSAVYLCASSSTGGGEQYFGPGTRLTVT.